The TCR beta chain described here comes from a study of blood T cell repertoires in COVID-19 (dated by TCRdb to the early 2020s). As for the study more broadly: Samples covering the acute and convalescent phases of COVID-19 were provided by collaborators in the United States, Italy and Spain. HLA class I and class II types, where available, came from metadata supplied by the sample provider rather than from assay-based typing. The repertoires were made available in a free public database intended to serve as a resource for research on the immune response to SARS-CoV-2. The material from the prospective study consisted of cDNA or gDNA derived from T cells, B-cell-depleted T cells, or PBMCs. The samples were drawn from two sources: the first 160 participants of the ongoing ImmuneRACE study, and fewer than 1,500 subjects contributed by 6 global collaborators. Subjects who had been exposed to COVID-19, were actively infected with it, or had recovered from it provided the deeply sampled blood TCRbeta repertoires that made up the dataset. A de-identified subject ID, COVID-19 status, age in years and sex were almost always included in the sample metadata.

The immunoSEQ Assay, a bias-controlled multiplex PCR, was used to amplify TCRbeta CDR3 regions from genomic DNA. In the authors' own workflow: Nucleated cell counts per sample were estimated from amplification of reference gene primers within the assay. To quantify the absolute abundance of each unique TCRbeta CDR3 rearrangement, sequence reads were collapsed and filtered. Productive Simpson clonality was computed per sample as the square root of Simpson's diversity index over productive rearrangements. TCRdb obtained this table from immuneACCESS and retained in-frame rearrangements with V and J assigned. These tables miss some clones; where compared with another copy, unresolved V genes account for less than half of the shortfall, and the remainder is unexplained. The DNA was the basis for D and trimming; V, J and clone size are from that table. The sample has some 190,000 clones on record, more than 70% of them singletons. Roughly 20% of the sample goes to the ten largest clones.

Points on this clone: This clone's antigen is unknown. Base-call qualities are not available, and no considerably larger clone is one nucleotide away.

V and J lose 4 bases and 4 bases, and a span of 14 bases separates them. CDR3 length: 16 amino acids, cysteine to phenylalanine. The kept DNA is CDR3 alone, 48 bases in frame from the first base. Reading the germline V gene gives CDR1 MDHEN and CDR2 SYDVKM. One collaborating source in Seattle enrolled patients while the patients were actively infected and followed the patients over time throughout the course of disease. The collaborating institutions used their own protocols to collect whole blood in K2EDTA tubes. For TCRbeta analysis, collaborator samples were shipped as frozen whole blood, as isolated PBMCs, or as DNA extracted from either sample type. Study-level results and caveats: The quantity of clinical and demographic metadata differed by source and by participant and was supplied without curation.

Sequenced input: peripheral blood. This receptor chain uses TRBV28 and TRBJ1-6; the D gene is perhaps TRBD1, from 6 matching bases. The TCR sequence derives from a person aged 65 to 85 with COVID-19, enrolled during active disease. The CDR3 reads CASSSPTDRYNSPLHF. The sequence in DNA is TGTGCCAGCAGTTCGCCCACGGACAGATATAATTCACCCCTCCACTTT.